These 6 T cell receptor beta chains share one sample of origin, sequenced in a study of blood T cell repertoires in COVID-19. Measured with immunoSEQ multiplex PCR; TCRdb has only the in-frame clones, and not every one. The sample holds hundreds of thousands of clones, 65% to 90% seen once. The sequencing sample was made of peripheral blood. These receptors were taken from a woman aged 45-65 years with acute or convalescent COVID-19.

The chain is built from TRBV9 and TRBJ2-1; 12 nucleotides line up with TRBD2. V lost 4 bases to trimming and J lost 6 bases; unmatched junction nucleotides: 5. Germline lookup yields CDR1 SGDLS and CDR2 YYNGEE. The CDR3 is made up of 15 amino acids. The CDR3 spells CASSPSGRAFNEQFF. In DNA, the CDR3 is TGTGCCAGCAGCCCTAGCGGGAGGGCCTTCAATGAGCAGTTCTTC.

This clone was seen a few times. V gene TRBV18 combines with J gene TRBJ2-1, with D tentatively TRBD2 (5 bases). CDR1 KGHSH and CDR2 LQKENI come from the germline V gene. V lost 3 bases and J lost 8, with 14 bases in between. The CDR3 is made up of 14 amino acids. The CDR3 sequence is CASSPQVAGDEQFF. In nucleotides, the CDR3 is TGTGCCAGCTCACCCCAGGTGGCGGGTGATGAGCAGTTCTTC. Looking up the rest from reference TRBV18 and TRBJ2-1 gives the full variable domain: NAGVMQNPRHLVRRRGQEARLRCSPMKGHSHVYWYRQLPEEGLKFMVYLQKENIIDESGMPKERFSAEFPKEGPSILRIQQVVRGDSAAYFCASSPQVAGDEQFFGPGTRLTVL.

The chain employs TRBV12-3 or TRBV12-4 and TRBJ2-7, with D tentatively TRBD1 (6 bases). The CDR3 runs to 13 residues. Trimming pared 1 base from V and 5 bases from J, leaving 9 bases between. The CDR3 spells CASSLEQGNEQYF. The CDR3, as DNA: TGTGCCAGCAGTTTAGAGCAGGGGAACGAGCAGTACTTC.

The chain carries TRBV30 and TRBJ2-5; D unclear. V shed 3 bases and J shed 2 bases, with 10 bases lying between them. Germline V gene sequence: CDR1 GTSNPN, CDR2 SVGIG (reference sequence). The CDR3 loop spans 13 amino acids. CDR3 amino acids: CAWSAVGQETQYF. In DNA, the CDR3 is TGTGCCTGGAGCGCCGTCGGGCAAGAGACCCAGTACTTC.

The chain uses TRBV28 and TRBJ1-1; a possible D gene is TRBD1 (6 bases). The V gene's germline CDR1 is MDHEN and CDR2 SYDVKM. V was shortened by 5 bases and J by 10 bases, with 20 bases between the two germline ends. This CDR3 is 14 amino acids long. CDR3: CASSNTDRLMRAFF. The CDR3, as DNA: TGTGCCAGCAGTAACACCGACAGGCTCATGAGAGCTTTCTTT.

This clone came up once. The chain links TRBV29-1 to TRBJ2-3; perhaps TRBD2 as D (6 bases). Germline assignment: CDR1 SQVTM and CDR2 ANQGSEA. The CDR3 sequence is 16 residues long. V lost 4 bases and J lost 0, with 17 bases in between. The CDR3 protein is CSVGSGRRVSTDTQYF. CDR3 sequence (DNA): TGCAGCGTTGGATCGGGGAGGAGGGTTAGCACAGATACGCAGTATTTT.